Below, one TCR beta chain is given with its context. Its matching antigen is unknown. The germline V and J ends were trimmed by 4 bases and 0 bases, with 12 bases remaining between them. Germline assignment: CDR1 KGHSH and CDR2 LQKENI. The CDR3 length is 15 residues. The data originate from a study of T cell responses to AZD1222 COVID-19 vaccine. The data were produced by immunoSEQ multiplex PCR, yet TCRdb's version contains in-frame clones alone and is incomplete. The sample lists around 130,000 clones, 80% to 95% occurring once. Study-level findings and limits: Baseline serostatus was positive in only six AZD1222 recipients. Within unmutated variant regions lay the reported targets of nearly half of spike-specific TCRs. Two AZD1222 administrations were followed by greater Spike-specific TCR breadth and depth.

Sequenced material: peripheral blood, taken on day 0 of AZD1222 vaccination. The sequence derives from an adult in good health. J is TRBJ1-1 and V is TRBV18; D perhaps matches TRBD1 (5 bases). CDR3 bases: TGTGCCAGCTCACTCTCCGGGACCCTGAACACTGAAGCTTTCTTT. Translated, it gives CASSLSGTLNTEAFF.